The 10 T cell receptor beta chains given below trace back to one sample, sequenced in a study of vaccination effects on CD4 cells after COVID-19. These receptors' antigens are unknown. Viral peptide pools were used in the ViraFEST assay to expand antigen-specific CD4+ T cells, and sequencing came afterward. Subsequent to less than eleven days of culture, CD4+ T cells were isolated. Recipients of the vaccine had no prior SARS-CoV-2 infection and negative nucleocapsid antibodies. The protocol was immunoSEQ multiplex PCR, while the TCRdb copy is restricted to in-frame clones and leaves out a portion. Here the sample spans about 65,000 clones, approximately 76% being singletons. The specimen was CD4+ T cells from PBMCs cultured with HCoV-NL63 spike peptides, collected before COVID-19 vaccination. These receptors were collected from a human donor who received a COVID-19 vaccine.

This chain uses TRBV4-1 with TRBJ1-3; 10 bases are shared with TRBD1. The V gene's germline CDR1 is MGHRA and CDR2 YSYEKL. V lost 2 bases and J lost 7; bases outside the gene matches: 8. The CDR3 is 16 amino acids. CDR3 residues: CASSQNHRQGANTIYF. CDR3 coding DNA: TGCGCCAGCAGCCAAAACCACCGACAGGGGGCGAACACCATATATTTT.

V is TRBV30 and J is TRBJ2-3; D might be TRBD1 (5 bases). The CDR3 extends over 17 amino acids. Germline V lookup: CDR1 GTSNPN, CDR2 SVGIG (reference sequence). V dropped 4 bases and J dropped 0 bases, with 20 bases sitting between them. The CDR3 sequence is CAWTKGGASSSTDTQYF. The CDR3 bases are TGTGCCTGGACAAAGGGTGGGGCTTCATCTAGCACAGATACGCAGTATTTT.

J is TRBJ2-5 and V is TRBV14; TRBD1 aligns across 7 bases. V shed 3 bases, J shed 2 bases, and the junction held 9 bases outside the gene matches. CDR1 is SGHDN and CDR2 is FVKESK in the germline V gene. The CDR3 loop spans 16 amino acids. The CDR3 spells CASSQTGRAWQETQYF. The DNA of the CDR3 is TGTGCCAGCAGCCAGACAGGGCGTGCGTGGCAAGAGACCCAGTACTTC.

The rearrangement links TRBV18 to TRBJ2-5, with 8 bases lining up with TRBD1. The CDR3 is 13 amino acids. The germline gives CDR1 KGHSH, CDR2 LQKENI. Trimming at V came to 5 bases and at J to 5 bases, leaving 4 bases not matched to a gene. CDR3 in amino acids: CASSKDRVETQYF. CDR3 DNA sequence: TGTGCCAGCTCAAAGGACAGGGTTGAGACCCAGTACTTC.

This chain joins TRBV24-1 and TRBJ2-1; D remains ambiguous. In germline, CDR1 is KGHDR, CDR2 SFDVKD. V was shortened by 7 bases and J by 2 bases, with 8 bases between the two germline ends. The CDR3 is made up of 13 amino acids. CDR3 in amino acids: CATSSPPYNEQFF. The CDR3 DNA sequence: TGTGCCACCAGCTCCCCCCCCTACAATGAGCAGTTCTTC.

The chain couples TRBV7-2 to TRBJ2-3; D perhaps matches TRBD2 (5 bases). Germline-derived CDR1 and CDR2 are SGHTA and FQGNSA. The CDR3 consists of 16 residues. Trimming removed 3 bases from V and 4 bases from J, with 17 bases in between. DNA for the CDR3: TGTGCCAGCAGCTTTCTCCGGACTTGGGGAGCAGATACGCAGTATTTT. This sequence encodes CASSFLRTWGADTQYF.

The chain links TRBV19 to TRBJ1-1; TRBD1 agrees at 7 bases. Germline CDR1 LNHDA, CDR2 SQIVND (reference sequence). This CDR3 has 16 amino acids. With V trimmed by 5 bases and J by 3 bases, 12 bases remained unmatched. Here the CDR3 reads CASSLTGVGRDTEAFF. The CDR3, as DNA: TGTGCCAGTAGTCTAACAGGGGTCGGTAGGGACACTGAAGCTTTCTTT.

The J gene is TRBJ2-5, the V gene TRBV24-1, with TRBD1 identical over 11 bases. Trimming cost V 0 bases and J 2 bases; bases outside gene matches: 10. Germline CDR1 reads KGHDR; CDR2 reads SFDVKD. The CDR3 is made up of 19 amino acids. CDR3 sequence (DNA): TGTGCCACCAGTGATTTGATCGCCGGGACAGGGGGGTGGCAAGAGACCCAGTACTTC. The encoded protein is CATSDLIAGTGGWQETQYF.

The gene calls are TRBV5-1 and TRBJ2-6; D uncertain. Trimming took off 4 bases at V and 0 bases at J, with 11 bases between the two ends. Germline assignment: CDR1 SGHRS and CDR2 YFSETQ. The CDR3 sequence is 16 residues long. The CDR3 DNA is TGCGCCAGCAGCCTCCAGGACGGCTCTGGGGCCAACGTCCTGACTTTC. Its translation is CASSLQDGSGANVLTF.

The chain joins TRBV5-6 to TRBJ1-1, with D unresolved. Germline values: CDR1 SGHDT, CDR2 YYEEEE. V shed 1 base and J shed 1 base, with 5 bases lying between them. This CDR3 is built from 13 residues. CDR3 coding DNA: TGTGCCAGCAGCTTGCCCAGGAACACTGAAGCTTTCTTT. It translates to CASSLPRNTEAFF.